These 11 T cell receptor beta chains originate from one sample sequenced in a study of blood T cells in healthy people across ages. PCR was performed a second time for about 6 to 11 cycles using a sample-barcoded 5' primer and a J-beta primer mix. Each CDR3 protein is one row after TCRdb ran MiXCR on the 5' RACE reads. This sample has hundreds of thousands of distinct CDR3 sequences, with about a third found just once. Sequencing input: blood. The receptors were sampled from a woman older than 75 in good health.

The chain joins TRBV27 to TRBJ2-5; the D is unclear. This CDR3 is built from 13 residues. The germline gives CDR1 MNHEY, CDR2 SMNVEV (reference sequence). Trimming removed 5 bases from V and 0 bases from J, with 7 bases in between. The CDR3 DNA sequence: TGTGCCAGCAGTGCGAAGTACCAAGAGACCCAGTACTTC. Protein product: CASSAKYQETQYF.

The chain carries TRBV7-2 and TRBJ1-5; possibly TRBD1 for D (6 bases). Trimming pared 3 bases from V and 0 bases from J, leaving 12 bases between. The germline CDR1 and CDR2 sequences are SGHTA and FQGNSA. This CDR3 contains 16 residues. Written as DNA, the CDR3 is TGTGCCAGCAGCTTCGGTACAGGGATTAGCAATCAGCCCCAGCATTTT. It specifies CASSFGTGISNQPQHF.

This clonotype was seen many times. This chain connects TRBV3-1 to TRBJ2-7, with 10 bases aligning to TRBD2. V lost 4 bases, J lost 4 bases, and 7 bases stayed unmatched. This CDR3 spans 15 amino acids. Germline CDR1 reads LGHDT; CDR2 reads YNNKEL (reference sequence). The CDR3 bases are TGTGCCAGCAGCCCAAGAGAGCGGGGGGGGTACGAGCAGTACTTC. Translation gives CASSPRERGGYEQYF.

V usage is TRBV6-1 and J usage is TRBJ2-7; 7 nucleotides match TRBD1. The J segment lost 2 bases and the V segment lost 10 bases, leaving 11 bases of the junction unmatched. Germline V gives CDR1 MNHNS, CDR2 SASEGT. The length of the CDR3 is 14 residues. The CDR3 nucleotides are TGTGCCACCCGCTGGGGACAGAAAACCTACGAGCAGTACTTC. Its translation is CATRWGQKTYEQYF.

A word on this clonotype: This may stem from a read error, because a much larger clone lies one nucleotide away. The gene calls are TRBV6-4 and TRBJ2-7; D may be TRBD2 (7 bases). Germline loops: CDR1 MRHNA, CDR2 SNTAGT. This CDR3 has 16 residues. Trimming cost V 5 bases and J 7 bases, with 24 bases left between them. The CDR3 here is CASSLEGGELVNEQYF. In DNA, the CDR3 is TGTGCCAGCAGTCTAGAAGGGGGGGAGCTTGTGAATGAGCAGTACTTC.

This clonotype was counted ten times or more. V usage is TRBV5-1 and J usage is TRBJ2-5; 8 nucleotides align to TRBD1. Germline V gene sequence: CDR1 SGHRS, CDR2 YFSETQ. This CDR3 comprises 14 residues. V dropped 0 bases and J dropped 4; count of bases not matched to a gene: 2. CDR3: CASSLATGGETQYF. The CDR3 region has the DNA TGCGCCAGCAGCTTGGCTACAGGGGGAGAGACCCAGTACTTC.

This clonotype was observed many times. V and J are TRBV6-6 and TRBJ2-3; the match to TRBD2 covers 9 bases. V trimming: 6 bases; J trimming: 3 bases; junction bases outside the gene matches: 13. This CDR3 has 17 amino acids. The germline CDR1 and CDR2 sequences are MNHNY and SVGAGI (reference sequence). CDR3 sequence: CASSYGPGLARTDTQYF. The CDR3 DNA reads TGTGCCAGCAGCTACGGGCCGGGACTAGCAAGGACAGATACGCAGTATTTT.

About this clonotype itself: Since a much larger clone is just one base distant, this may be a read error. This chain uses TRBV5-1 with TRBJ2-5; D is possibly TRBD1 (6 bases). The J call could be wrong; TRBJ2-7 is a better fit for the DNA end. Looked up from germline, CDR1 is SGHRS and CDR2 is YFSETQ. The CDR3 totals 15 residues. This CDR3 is CASSSGAWAAYEQYF. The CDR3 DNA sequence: TGCGCCAGCAGCTCAGGGGCGTGGGCGGCCTACGAGCAGTACTTC.

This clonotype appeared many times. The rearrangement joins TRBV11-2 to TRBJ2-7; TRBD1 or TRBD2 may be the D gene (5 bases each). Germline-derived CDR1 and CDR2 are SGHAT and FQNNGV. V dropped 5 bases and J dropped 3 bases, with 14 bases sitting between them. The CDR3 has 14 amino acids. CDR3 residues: CASSHLGDDYEQYF. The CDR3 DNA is TGTGCCAGCAGCCACCTTGGGGACGACTACGAGCAGTACTTC. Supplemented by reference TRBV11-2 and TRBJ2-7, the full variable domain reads EAGVAQSPRYKIIEKRQSVAFWCNPISGHATLYWYQQILGQGPKLLIQFQNNGVVDDSQLPKDRFSAERLKGVDSTLKIQPAKLEDSAVYLCASSHLGDDYEQYFGPGTRLTVT.

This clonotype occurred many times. CDR3 nucleotides: TGTGCCAGCAGCTTCCCCACAGGCGCTGGGGCCAACGTCCTGACTTTC. Translation: CASSFPTGAGANVLTF. The chain is built from TRBV12-1 and TRBJ2-6. TRBV12-1 is a pseudogene locus. The CDR3 is 16 residues long.

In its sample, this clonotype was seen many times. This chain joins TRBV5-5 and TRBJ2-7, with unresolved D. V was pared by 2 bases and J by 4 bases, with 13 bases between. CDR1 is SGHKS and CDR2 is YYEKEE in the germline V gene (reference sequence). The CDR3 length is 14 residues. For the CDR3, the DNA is TGTGCCAGCAGCTTCGAAACTCGGTCGTACGAGCAGTACTTC. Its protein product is CASSFETRSYEQYF.